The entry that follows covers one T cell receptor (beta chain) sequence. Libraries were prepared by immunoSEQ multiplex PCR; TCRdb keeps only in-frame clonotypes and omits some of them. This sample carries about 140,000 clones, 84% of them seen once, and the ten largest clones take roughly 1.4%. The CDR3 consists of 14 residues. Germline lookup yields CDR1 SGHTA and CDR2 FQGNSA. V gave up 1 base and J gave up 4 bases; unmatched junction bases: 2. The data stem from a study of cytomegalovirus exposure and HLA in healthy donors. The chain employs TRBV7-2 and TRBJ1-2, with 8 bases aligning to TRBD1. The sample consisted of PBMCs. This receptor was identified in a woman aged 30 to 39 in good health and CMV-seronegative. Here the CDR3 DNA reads TGTGCCAGCAGCTTAGGGACAGGGAGCTATGGCTACACCTTC. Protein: CASSLGTGSYGYTF. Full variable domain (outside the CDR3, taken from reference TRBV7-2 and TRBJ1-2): GAGVSQSPSNKVTEKGKDVELRCDPISGHTALYWYRQSLGQGLEFLIYFQGNSAPDKSGLPSDRFSAERTGGSVSTLTIQRTQQEDSAVYLCASSLGTGSYGYTFGSGTRLTVV.